The source of this T cell receptor beta chain is a study of blood T cells in healthy people across ages (dated by TCRdb to about 2015). Regarding the complete study: In model experiments, template switching captured roughly one uniquely barcoded TCR beta cDNA molecule for every two T cells. Age-related changes in TCR beta repertoire diversity were measured in the study by deep sequencing normalized with unique cDNA molecular identifiers. To avoid experimental bias, donors of different ages were randomly spread across the sequencing lanes. The donors were divided into four age groups: young (average about 16 years), middle-aged (about 41), aged (roughly 66) and long-lived (around 80). Two additional independent replicas of 1 million unique cDNA reads from the same blood draw were analyzed for two donors (one aged 18 to 29 and one aged 80 or older). Overall study results and their limits: Bulk unsorted PBMC profiling prevented conclusive comparison of naive and antigen-experienced compartments. The percentage of naive T cells measured by flow cytometry correlated strongly with observed TCR beta diversity. Compared with the aged group, the long-lived group had more naive CD4+ T cells, fewer expanded clones and increased TCR diversity, suggesting age selection. Estimates of total diversity from one million sequenced T cells were regarded as lower bounds and underestimates. Because the CMV infection status of the donors was unknown, age-related changes in expanded clonotypes may potentially have been confounded. As age increased, observed TCR beta diversity per million T cells dropped in a roughly linear way, and a significant reduction was already evident by age around 41.

V is shortened by 2 bases, J by 9 bases, and the region joining them spans 25 bases. The germline V gene (reference sequence) specifies SEHNR as CDR1 and FQNEAQ as CDR2. Including the terminal cysteine and phenylalanine, the CDR3 comprises 17 residues. The DNA shown is the 51-base CDR3, in frame from base 1. The roughly 39 donors, aged 6 to 90 years, were systemically healthy Caucasian individuals from Russia. Each donor gave 8.5 to 10 milliliters of peripheral blood, collected into EDTA-treated Vacutainer tubes. Ficoll-Paque density-gradient centrifugation was used to isolate PBMCs, with at least 7 million per sample. Trizol reagent was used to extract total RNA from the PBMCs, yielding at least 5 micrograms per sample. Naive CD45RAhigh/CD27high T cell percentages were measured by flow cytometry on a PBMC aliquot from every donor. Library preparation was by 5' RACE. Sequencing was carried out with an Illumina HiSeq 2500. A second PCR of roughly 7 to 11 cycles was performed with a sample-barcoded 5' primer and a J-beta primer mix. A template-switch 5' adaptor carrying 12 random nucleotides introduced a unique molecular identifier onto each TCR beta cDNA molecule. Each sample yielded at least 2.5 million CDR3-containing paired-end reads. First-strand cDNA was synthesized from all RNA with the Mint cDNA synthesis kit, primed by a TRBC-specific oligonucleotide. After uracil-DNA glycosylase treatment, a first 18-cycle PCR used universal primers M1SS and BC2_uni_R on all cDNA. From the authors' description of their analysis: Normalization of each sample was performed by random selection of 1 million high-quality reads, each carrying a distinct molecular identifier. Reads with shared molecular identifiers were discarded instead of being binned into consensus sequences. CDR3 identification, clonotype clustering and error correction used MiTCR with a Q25 quality threshold and the strictest error-elimination algorithm. A nonparametric unseen species model using Euler transformation provided a lower-bound estimate of total TCR beta diversity. TCRdb trimmed public reads at Q25 via fastp, called clones via MiXCR and kept in-frame beta chains. Each entry merges the rows of one CDR3 protein and shows their most common DNA and genes. TCRdb assigned the V and J calls; the authors' analysis was not used. The sample contains about 2 million distinct CDR3 sequences, 40% to 55% of them found a single time. Over 2% of the sample is in the top ten clones.

Points on this clonotype: Its antigen specificity is not known. No qualities accompany the bases; no much larger clone lies one base away.

The chain employs TRBV7-9 and TRBJ1-2; the D gene is perhaps TRBD1, from 5 matching bases. This clonotype was sampled from a middle-aged woman in good health. Sequencing was performed on blood. The DNA reads as follows: TGTGCCAGCAGCTTACGGTCTCGAGGGACTCTTACCGGACGCTACACCTTC. This translates into CASSLRSRGTLTGRYTF.